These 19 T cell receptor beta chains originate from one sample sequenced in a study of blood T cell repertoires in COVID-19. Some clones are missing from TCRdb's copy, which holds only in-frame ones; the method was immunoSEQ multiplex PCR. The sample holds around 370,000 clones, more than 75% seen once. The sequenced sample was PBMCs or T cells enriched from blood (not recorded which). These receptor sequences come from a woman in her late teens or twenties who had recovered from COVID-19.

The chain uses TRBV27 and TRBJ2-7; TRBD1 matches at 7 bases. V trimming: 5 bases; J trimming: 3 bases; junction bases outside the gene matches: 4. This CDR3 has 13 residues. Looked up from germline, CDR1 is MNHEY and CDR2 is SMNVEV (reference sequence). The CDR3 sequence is CASSTRTGYEQYF. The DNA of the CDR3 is TGTGCCAGCAGTACCCGGACAGGCTACGAGCAGTACTTC.

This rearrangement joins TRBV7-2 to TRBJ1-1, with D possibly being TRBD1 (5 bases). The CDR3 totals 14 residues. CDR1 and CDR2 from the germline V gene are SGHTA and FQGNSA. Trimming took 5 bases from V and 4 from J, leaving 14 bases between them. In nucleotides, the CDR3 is TGTGCCAGCAGCGGACCGGGCGGGGGCACTGAAGCTTTCTTT. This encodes CASSGPGGGTEAFF.

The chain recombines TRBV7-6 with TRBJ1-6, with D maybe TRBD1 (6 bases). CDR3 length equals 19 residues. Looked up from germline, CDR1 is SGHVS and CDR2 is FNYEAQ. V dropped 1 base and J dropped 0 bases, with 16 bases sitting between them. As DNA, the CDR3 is TGTGCCAGCAGCTTAGACTTCCAGGGGTCGAGCTCCTATAATTCACCCCTCCACTTT. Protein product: CASSLDFQGSSSYNSPLHF.

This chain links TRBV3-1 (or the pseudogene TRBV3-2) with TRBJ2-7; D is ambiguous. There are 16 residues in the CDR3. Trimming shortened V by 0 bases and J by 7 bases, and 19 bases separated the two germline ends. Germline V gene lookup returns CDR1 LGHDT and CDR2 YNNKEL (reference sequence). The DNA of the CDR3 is TGTGCCAGCAGCCAAGATAATCAGCCCCGACACTGGGAGCAGTACTTC. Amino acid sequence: CASSQDNQPRHWEQYF.

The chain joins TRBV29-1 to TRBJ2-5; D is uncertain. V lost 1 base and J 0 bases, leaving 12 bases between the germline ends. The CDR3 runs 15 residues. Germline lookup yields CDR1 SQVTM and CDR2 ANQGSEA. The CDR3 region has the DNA TGCAGCGTTGAAGCCCTAGACGGGTACCAAGAGACCCAGTACTTC. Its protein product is CSVEALDGYQETQYF. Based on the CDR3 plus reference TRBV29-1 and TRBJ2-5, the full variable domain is SAVISQKPSRDICQRGTSLTIQCQVDSQVTMMFWYRQQPGQSLTLIATANQGSEATYESGFVIDKFPISRPNLTFSTLTVSNMSPEDSSIYLCSVEALDGYQETQYFGPGTRLLVL.

The CDR3 bases are TGTGCCAGCAGTGAAACGGGTATCGGTGAAGCTTTCTTT. Translation gives CASSETGIGEAFF. V gene TRBV6-1 combines with J gene TRBJ1-1; D uncertain. From germline, CDR1 is MNHNS and CDR2 SASEGT. Trimming cost V 2 bases and J 7 bases, with 11 bases left between them. This CDR3 has 13 residues.

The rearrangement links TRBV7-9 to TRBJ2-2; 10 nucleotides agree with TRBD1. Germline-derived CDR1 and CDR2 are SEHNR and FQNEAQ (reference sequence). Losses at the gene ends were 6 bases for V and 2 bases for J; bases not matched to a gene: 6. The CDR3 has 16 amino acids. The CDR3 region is CASRFRDRGNTGELFF. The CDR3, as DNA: TGTGCCAGCAGATTCCGGGACAGGGGAAACACCGGGGAGCTGTTTTTT.

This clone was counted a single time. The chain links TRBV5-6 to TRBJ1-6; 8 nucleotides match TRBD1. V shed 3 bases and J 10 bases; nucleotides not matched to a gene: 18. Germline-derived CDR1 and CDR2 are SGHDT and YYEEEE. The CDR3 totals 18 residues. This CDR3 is CASSWRGKIRDRQSPLHF. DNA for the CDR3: TGTGCCAGCAGCTGGAGAGGGAAAATCCGGGACAGGCAATCACCCCTCCACTTT.

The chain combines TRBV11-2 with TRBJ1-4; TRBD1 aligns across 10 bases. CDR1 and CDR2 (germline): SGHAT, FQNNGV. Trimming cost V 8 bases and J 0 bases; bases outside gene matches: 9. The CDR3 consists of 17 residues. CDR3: CASGDRGQGTTNEKLFF. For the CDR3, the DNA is TGTGCCAGCGGCGACAGGGGGCAGGGAACAACTAATGAAAAACTGTTTTTT.

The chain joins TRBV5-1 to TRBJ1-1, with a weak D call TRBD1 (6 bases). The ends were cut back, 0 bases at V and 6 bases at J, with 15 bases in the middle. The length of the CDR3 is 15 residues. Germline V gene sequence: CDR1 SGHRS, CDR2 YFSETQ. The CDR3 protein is CASSLGAAGAAEAFF. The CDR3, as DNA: TGCGCCAGCAGCTTGGGGGCTGCAGGGGCCGCTGAAGCTTTCTTT.

In DNA form, the CDR3 reads TGTGCCAGCAGGGGGACAGGGGGCAATAACTATGGCTACACCTTC. Amino acid sequence: CASRGTGGNNYGYTF. The V call is TRBV6-5, the J call TRBJ1-2, with 12 bases that match TRBD1. From germline, CDR1 is MNHEY and CDR2 SVGAGI. V shed 6 bases, J shed 1 base, and the junction held 3 bases outside the gene matches. CDR3 size: 15 residues.

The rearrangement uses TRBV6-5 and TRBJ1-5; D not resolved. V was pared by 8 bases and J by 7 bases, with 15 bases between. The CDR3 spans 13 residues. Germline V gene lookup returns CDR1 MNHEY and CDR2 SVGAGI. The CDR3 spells CASGKGPGQPQHF. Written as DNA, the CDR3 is TGTGCCAGCGGGAAAGGGCCGGGGCAGCCCCAGCATTTT.

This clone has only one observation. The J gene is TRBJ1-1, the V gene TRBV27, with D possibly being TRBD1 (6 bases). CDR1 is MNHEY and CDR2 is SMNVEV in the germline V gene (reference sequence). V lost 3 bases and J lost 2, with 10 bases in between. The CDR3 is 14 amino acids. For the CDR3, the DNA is TGTGCCAGCAGTTTCGCAGGGGAAAACACTGAAGCTTTCTTT. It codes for CASSFAGENTEAFF.

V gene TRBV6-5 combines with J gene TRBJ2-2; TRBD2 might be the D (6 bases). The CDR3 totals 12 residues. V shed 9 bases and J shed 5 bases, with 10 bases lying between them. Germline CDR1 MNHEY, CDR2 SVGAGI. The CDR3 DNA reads TGTGCCAGTTGGGCGGGGACCGGGGAGCTGTTTTTT. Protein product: CASWAGTGELFF.

The DNA for the CDR3 is TGTGCCAGCAGAGCCGGGACAGACTTTAATGAAAAACTGTTTTTT. It is translated as CASRAGTDFNEKLFF. V gene TRBV6-5 combines with J gene TRBJ1-4, with TRBD1 matching 7 bases. The trim removed 6 bases at V and 4 bases at J, leaving 8 bases unmatched. The CDR3 covers 15 residues. CDR1 and CDR2 from the germline V gene are MNHEY and SVGAGI.

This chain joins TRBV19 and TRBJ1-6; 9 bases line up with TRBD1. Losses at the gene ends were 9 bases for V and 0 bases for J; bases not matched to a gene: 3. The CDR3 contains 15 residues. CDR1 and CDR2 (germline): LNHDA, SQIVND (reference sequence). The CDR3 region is CASQDRGSYNSPLHF. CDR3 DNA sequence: TGTGCCAGCCAGGACAGGGGCTCCTATAATTCACCCCTCCACTTT.

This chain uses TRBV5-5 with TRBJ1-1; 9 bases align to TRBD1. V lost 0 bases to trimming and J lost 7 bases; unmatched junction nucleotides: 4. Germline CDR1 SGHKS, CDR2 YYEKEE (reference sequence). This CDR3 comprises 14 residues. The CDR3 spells CASSLGDRDGEAFF. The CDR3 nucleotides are TGTGCCAGCAGCTTGGGGGACAGGGACGGTGAAGCTTTCTTT.

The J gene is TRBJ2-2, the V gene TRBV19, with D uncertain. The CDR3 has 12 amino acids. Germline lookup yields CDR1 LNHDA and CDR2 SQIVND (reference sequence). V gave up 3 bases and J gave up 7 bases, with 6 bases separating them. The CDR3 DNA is TGTGCCAGTAGTATTCAGGTCGGGGAGCTGTTTTTT. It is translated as CASSIQVGELFF.

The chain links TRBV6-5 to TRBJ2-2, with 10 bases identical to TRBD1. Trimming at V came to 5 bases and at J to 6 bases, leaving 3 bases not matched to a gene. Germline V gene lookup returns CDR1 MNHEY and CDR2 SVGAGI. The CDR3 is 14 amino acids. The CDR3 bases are TGTGCCAGCAGTCCGGGACAGGGGTCCGGGGAGCTGTTTTTT. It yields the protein CASSPGQGSGELFF.